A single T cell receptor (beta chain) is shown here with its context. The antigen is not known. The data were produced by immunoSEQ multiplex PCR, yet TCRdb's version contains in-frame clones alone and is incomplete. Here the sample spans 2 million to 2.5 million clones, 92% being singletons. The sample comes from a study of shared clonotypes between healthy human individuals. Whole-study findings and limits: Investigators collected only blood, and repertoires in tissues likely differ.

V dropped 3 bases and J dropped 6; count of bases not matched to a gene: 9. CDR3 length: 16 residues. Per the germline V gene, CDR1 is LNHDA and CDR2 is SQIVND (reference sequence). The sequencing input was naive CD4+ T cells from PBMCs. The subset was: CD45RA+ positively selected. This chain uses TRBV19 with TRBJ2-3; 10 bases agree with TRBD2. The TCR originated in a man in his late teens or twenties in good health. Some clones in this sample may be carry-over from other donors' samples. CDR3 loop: CASSIDPGLALDTQYF. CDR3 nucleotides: TGTGCCAGTAGTATCGATCCGGGACTAGCGTTGGATACGCAGTATTTT.